One and the same sample provided the 15 T cell receptor beta chains below, sequenced in a study of blood T cell repertoires in COVID-19. Some clones are missing from TCRdb's copy, which holds only in-frame ones; the method was immunoSEQ multiplex PCR. The table has under 200,000 clones, about 90% seen once; the top ten hold about 2.7%. Sequences were obtained from peripheral blood. The receptors stem from a middle-aged man with active or convalescent COVID-19.

The V call is TRBV19, the J call TRBJ1-1; TRBD1 matches at 8 bases. CDR3 size: 15 residues. CDR1 and CDR2 (germline): LNHDA, SQIVND (reference sequence). The V and J ends lost 10 bases and 4 bases, in that order; junction bases with no gene match: 14. Here the CDR3 reads CATYPRTGTSTEAFF. The CDR3 DNA follows: TGTGCCACATACCCACGGACAGGGACGAGCACTGAAGCTTTCTTT.

The chain links TRBV5-5 to TRBJ2-2; 13 bases line up with TRBD2. The CDR3 is 16 residues long. Germline-derived CDR1 and CDR2 are SGHKS and YYEKEE (reference sequence). V shed 1 base, J shed 4 bases, and the junction held 1 base outside the gene matches. Written as DNA, the CDR3 is TGTGCCAGCAGCTTGACTAGCGGGGGGGCCACCGGGGAGCTGTTTTTT. This gives the protein CASSLTSGGATGELFF.

The rearrangement joins TRBV27 to TRBJ1-5; a weak D match, TRBD1 (5 bases). The germline gives CDR1 MNHEY, CDR2 SMNVEV (reference sequence). The ends were cut back, 3 bases at V and 3 bases at J, with 9 bases in the middle. The CDR3 totals 14 residues. The CDR3 here is CASSFGGVNQPQHF. The CDR3, as DNA: TGTGCCAGCAGTTTTGGAGGGGTCAATCAGCCCCAGCATTTT.

CDR3: CASSERPGGVNYGYTF. CDR3 sequence (DNA): TGTGCCAGCAGTGAACGGCCGGGGGGCGTCAACTATGGCTACACCTTC. The chain links TRBV6-1 to TRBJ1-2; D possibly corresponds to TRBD1 (6 bases). The CDR3 runs 16 residues. Germline CDR1 and CDR2: MNHNS and SASEGT. Trimming left V 2 bases short and J 2 bases short, with 15 bases between.

The chain combines TRBV29-1 with TRBJ1-6; TRBD1 is a possible D gene (5 bases). Trimming pared 5 bases from V and 6 bases from J, leaving 11 bases between. There are 13 residues in the CDR3. Germline V gene lookup returns CDR1 SQVTM and CDR2 ANQGSEA. The chain's CDR3 is CSVMRDVNSPLHF. The DNA of the CDR3 is TGCAGCGTTATGCGGGACGTTAATTCACCCCTCCACTTT.

The genes are TRBV4-1 and TRBJ1-2, with 7 positions matching TRBD1. The CDR3 sequence is 15 residues long. The V and J ends lost 1 base and 3 bases, in that order; junction bases with no gene match: 5. The germline CDR1 and CDR2 sequences are MGHRA and YSYEKL. The CDR3 loop reads CASSQGVRGDYGYTF. The CDR3, as DNA: TGCGCCAGCAGCCAAGGGGTCAGGGGGGACTATGGCTACACCTTC.

The rearrangement uses TRBV4-3 and TRBJ1-6; a weak D match, TRBD1 (6 bases). The V end lost 0 bases, the J end lost 9 bases, and 12 bases lay between the germline ends. This CDR3 spans 15 amino acids. Looked up from germline, CDR1 is LGHNA and CDR2 is YSLEER. CDR3 sequence (DNA): TGCGCCAGCAGCCAAGATCGGGGGGCAGGTTCACCCCTCCACTTT. Its translation is CASSQDRGAGSPLHF.

The genes are TRBV5-1 and TRBJ2-2; a weak D match, TRBD2 (5 bases). Germline V gives CDR1 SGHRS, CDR2 YFSETQ. The CDR3 consists of 14 residues. V was shortened by 3 bases and J by 5 bases, with 11 bases between the two germline ends. The CDR3 loop reads CASSSNDYTGELFF. The DNA for the CDR3 is TGCGCCAGCAGCTCGAACGACTATACCGGGGAGCTGTTTTTT.

This chain joins TRBV4-1 and TRBJ1-2; D may be TRBD1 (6 bases). The V end lost 0 bases, the J end lost 8 bases, and 13 bases lay between the germline ends. Germline CDR1 is MGHRA and CDR2 is YSYEKL. CDR3 length equals 14 residues. The CDR3 reads CASSQDWQGKGYTF. The CDR3 DNA is TGCGCCAGCAGCCAAGATTGGCAGGGGAAGGGCTACACCTTC.

This sequence joins TRBV5-1 and TRBJ2-7; TRBD1 or TRBD2 may be the D gene (7 bases each). The V and J ends lost 4 bases and 7 bases respectively, with 18 bases between them. CDR1 is SGHRS, CDR2 YFSETQ, per germline. The CDR3 has 14 residues. DNA for the CDR3: TGCGCCAGCAGCCTGGGAGGGGGCGCAGGAGAGCAGTACTTC. Translation: CASSLGGGAGEQYF.

The J gene is TRBJ1-3, the V gene TRBV9; perhaps TRBD1 as D (6 bases). There are 17 residues in the CDR3. With 7 bases removed from V and 1 base from J, the gap between germline ends came to 21 bases. From germline, CDR1 is SGDLS and CDR2 YYNGEE. The CDR3 region is CASSSPIEDRSGNTIYF. The DNA of the CDR3 is TGTGCCAGCTCGTCCCCGATCGAGGACAGATCTGGAAACACCATATATTTT.

The CDR3 DNA reads as TGTGCCAGCAGCTACGAGGACAGCCGCTACATGAACACTGAAGCTTTCTTT. This gives the protein CASSYEDSRYMNTEAFF. The V call is TRBV7-2, the J call TRBJ1-1, with D possibly being TRBD1 (6 bases). V was clipped by 4 bases and J by 0 bases, with 18 bases between them. The germline V gene encodes CDR1 SGHTA and CDR2 FQGNSA. The CDR3 is made up of 17 amino acids. The entire variable domain, with the rest obtained from reference TRBV7-2 and TRBJ1-1, is as follows: GAGVSQSPSNKVTEKGKDVELRCDPISGHTALYWYRQSLGQGLEFLIYFQGNSAPDKSGLPSDRFSAERTGGSVSTLTIQRTQQEDSAVYLCASSYEDSRYMNTEAFFGQGTRLTVV.

The chain combines TRBV6-5 with TRBJ1-1; 8 nucleotides align to TRBD1. Trimming removed 4 bases from V and 1 base from J; junction bases left unmatched: 2. Germline CDR1 reads MNHEY; CDR2 reads SVGAGI. This CDR3 has 14 residues. The CDR3 reads CASSWDRRNTEAFF. The CDR3 DNA sequence: TGTGCCAGCAGTTGGGACAGGCGGAACACTGAAGCTTTCTTT.

The gene calls are TRBV6-2 or TRBV6-3 and TRBJ1-2; no definite D call. This CDR3 region has 14 residues. V lost 2 bases to trimming and J lost 0 bases, with 7 bases between them. The V gene's germline CDR1 is MNHEY and CDR2 SVGEGT. CDR3 sequence: CASSYGETNYGYTF. CDR3 bases: TGTGCCAGCAGTTACGGAGAGACTAACTATGGCTACACCTTC.

The chain carries TRBV29-1 and TRBJ1-1, with 7 nucleotides matching TRBD1. The germline V gene encodes CDR1 SQVTM and CDR2 ANQGSEA. Trimming at V came to 1 base and at J to 11 bases, leaving 7 bases not matched to a gene. This CDR3 contains 12 residues. The CDR3 coding sequence is TGCAGCGTTGAAGGACAGGGAGAAGGGGCTTTCTTT. It yields the protein CSVEGQGEGAFF.